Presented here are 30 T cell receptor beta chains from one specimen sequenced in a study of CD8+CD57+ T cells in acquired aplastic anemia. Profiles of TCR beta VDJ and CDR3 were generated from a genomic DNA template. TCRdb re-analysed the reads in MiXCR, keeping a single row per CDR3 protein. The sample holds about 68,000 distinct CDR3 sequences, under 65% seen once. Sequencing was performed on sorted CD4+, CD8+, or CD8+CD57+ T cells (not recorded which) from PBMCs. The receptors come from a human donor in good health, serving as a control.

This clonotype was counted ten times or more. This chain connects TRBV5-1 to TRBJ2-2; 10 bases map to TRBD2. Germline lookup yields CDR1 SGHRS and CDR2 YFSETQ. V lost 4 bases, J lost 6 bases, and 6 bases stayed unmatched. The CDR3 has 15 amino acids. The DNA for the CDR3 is TGCGCCAGCAGCCCTGGGACTAGCGTAGCCGGGGAGCTGTTTTTT. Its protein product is CASSPGTSVAGELFF.

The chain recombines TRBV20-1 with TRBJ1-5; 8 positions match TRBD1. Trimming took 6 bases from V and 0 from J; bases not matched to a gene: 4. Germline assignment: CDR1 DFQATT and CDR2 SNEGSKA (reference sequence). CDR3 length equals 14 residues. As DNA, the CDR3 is TGCAGTGCCAAGGGACAGGTTAGCAATCAGCCCCAGCATTTT. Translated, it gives CSAKGQVSNQPQHF.

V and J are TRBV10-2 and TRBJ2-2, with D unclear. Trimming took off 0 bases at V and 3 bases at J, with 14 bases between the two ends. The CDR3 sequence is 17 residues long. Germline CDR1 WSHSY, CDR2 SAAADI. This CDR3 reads CASSESRSGGDTGELFF. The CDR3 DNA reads TGCGCCAGCAGTGAGTCAAGGTCGGGCGGTGACACCGGGGAGCTGTTTTTT.

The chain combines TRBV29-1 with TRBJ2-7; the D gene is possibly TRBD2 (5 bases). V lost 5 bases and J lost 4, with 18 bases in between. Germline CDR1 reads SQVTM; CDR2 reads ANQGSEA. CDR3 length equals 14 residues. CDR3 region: CSVILRGVLYEQYF. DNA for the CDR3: TGCAGCGTTATTCTCCGGGGTGTTTTGTACGAGCAGTACTTC.

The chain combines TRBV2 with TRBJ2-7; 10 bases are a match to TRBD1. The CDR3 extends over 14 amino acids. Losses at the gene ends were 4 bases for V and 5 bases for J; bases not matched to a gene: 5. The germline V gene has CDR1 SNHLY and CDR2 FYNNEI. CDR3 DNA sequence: TGTGCCAGCAGTGGCGGGACAGGGGTCCACGAGCAGTACTTC. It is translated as CASSGGTGVHEQYF.

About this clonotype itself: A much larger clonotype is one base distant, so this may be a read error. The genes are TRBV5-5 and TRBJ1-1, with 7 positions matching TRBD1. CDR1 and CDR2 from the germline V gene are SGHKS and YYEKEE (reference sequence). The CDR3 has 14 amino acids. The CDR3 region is CPSSSETGITEAFF. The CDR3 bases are TGTCCCAGCAGCTCCGAGACAGGGATCACTGAAGCTTTCTTT.

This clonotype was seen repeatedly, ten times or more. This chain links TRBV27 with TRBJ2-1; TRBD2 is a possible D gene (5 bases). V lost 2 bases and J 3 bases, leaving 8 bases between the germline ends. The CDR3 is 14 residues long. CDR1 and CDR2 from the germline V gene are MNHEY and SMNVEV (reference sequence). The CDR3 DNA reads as TGTGCCAGCAGTTTAACTAGTAACTACAATGAGCAGTTCTTC. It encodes CASSLTSNYNEQFF.

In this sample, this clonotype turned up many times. CDR3 loop: CASSQGFAGYNEQFF. As DNA, the CDR3 is TGTGCCAGCAGCCAAGGGTTCGCGGGATACAATGAGCAGTTCTTC. The chain has TRBV3-1 and TRBJ2-1; maybe TRBD2 (6 bases). The CDR3 has 15 residues. Trimming left V 1 base short and J 4 bases short, with 11 bases between. The germline V gene encodes CDR1 LGHDT and CDR2 YNNKEL (reference sequence).

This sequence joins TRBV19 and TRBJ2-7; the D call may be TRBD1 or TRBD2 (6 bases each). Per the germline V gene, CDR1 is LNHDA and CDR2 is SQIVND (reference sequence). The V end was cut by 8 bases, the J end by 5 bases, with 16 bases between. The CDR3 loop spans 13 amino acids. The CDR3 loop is CASLSEGGHEQYF. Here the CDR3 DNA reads TGTGCCAGTCTATCGGAGGGGGGCCACGAGCAGTACTTC.

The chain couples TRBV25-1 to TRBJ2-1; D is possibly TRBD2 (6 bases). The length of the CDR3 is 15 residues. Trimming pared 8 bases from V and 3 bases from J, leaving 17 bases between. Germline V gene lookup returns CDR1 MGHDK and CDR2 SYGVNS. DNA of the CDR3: TGTGCCAGCTCTCAGGGACTCCCGCGCTACAATGAGCAGTTCTTC. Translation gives CASSQGLPRYNEQFF.

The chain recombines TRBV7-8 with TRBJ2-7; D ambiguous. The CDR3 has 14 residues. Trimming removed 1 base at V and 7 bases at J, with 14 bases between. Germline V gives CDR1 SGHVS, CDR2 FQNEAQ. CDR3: CASSLGRHPREQYF. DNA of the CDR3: TGTGCCAGCAGCTTAGGCAGACACCCCAGGGAGCAGTACTTC.

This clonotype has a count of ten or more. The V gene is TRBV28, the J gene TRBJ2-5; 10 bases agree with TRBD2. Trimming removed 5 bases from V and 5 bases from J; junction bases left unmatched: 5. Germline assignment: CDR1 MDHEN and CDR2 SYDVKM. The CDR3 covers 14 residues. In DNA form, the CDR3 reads TGTGCCAGCAGTCCCCTAGCGGGAGAGGAGACCCAGTACTTC. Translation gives CASSPLAGEETQYF.

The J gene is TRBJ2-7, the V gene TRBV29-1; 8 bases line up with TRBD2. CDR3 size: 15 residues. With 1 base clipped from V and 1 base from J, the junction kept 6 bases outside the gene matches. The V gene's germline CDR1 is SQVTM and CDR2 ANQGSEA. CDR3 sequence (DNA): TGCAGCGTTGAAGGAGATAGCGGGGAGTCCTACGAGCAGTACTTC. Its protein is CSVEGDSGESYEQYF.

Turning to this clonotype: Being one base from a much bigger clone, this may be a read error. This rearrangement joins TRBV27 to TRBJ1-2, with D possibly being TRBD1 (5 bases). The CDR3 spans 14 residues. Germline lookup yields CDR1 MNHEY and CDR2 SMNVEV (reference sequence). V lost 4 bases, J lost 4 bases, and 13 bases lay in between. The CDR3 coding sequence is TGTGCCAGCAGTTCAGTGGGGCTTGCCTATGGCTACACCTTC. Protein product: CASSSVGLAYGYTF.

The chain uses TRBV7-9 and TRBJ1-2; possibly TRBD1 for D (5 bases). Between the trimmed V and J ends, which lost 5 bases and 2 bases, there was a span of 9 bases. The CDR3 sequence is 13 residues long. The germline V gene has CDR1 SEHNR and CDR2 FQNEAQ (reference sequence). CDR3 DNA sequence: TGTGCCAGCAGCCCAGGGTGGAACTATGGCTACACCTTC. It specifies CASSPGWNYGYTF.

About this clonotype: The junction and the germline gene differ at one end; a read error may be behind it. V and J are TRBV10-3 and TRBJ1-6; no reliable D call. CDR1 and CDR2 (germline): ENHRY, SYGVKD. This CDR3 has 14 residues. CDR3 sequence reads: CATSELQVNSPLHF. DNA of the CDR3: TGTGCCACCAGTGAGCTGCAAGTTAATTCACCCCTCCACTTT.

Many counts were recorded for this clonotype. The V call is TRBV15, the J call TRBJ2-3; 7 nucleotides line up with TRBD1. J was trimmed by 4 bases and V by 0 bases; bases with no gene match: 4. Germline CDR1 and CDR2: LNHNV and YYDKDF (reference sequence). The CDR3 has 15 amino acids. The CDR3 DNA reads TGTGCCACCAGCAGAGAATGGCAGGGGGCAGATACGCAGTATTTT. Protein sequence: CATSREWQGADTQYF.

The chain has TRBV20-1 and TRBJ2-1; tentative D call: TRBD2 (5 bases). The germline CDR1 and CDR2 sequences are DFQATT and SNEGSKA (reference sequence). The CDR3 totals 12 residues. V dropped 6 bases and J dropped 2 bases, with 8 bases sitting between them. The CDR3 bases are TGCAGTGCCCGGGGAACCTACAATGAGCAGTTCTTC. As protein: CSARGTYNEQFF.

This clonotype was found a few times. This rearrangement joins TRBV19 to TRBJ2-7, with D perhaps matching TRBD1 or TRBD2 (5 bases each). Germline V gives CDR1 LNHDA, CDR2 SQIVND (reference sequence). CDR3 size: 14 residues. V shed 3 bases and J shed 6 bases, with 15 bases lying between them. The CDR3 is CASSIGFQGREQYF. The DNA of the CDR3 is TGTGCCAGTAGTATTGGATTTCAGGGACGCGAGCAGTACTTC.

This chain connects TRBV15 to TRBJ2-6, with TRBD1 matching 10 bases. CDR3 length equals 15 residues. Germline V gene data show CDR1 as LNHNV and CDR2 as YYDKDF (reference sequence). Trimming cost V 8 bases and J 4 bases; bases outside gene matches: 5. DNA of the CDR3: TGTGCCACCGCCGGGACAGGGGTAGGGGCCAACGTCCTGACTTTC. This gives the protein CATAGTGVGANVLTF.

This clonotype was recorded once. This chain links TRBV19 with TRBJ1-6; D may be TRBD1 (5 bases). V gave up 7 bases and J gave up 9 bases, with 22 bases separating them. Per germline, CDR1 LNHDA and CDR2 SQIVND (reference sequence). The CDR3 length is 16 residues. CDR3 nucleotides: TGTGCCAGTAATGAACACCTGGGGGGGAAAGGTTCACCCCTCCACTTT. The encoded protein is CASNEHLGGKGSPLHF.

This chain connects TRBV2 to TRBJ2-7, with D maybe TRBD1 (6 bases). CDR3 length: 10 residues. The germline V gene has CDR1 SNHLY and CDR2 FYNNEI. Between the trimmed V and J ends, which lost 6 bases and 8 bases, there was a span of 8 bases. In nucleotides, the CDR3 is TGTGCCAGCAGGACAGGAAAGCAGTACTTC. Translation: CASRTGKQYF.

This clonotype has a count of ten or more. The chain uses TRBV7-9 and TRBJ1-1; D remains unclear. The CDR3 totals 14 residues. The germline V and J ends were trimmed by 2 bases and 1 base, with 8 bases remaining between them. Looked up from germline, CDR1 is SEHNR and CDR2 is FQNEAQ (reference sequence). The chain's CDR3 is CASSLFRENTEAFF. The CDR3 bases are TGTGCCAGCAGCTTATTTCGGGAGAACACTGAAGCTTTCTTT. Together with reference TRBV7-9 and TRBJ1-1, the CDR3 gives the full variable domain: DTGVSQNPRHKITKRGQNVTFRCDPISEHNRLYWYRQTLGQGPEFLTYFQNEAQLEKSRLLSDRFSAERPKGSFSTLEIQRTEQGDSAMYLCASSLFRENTEAFFGQGTRLTVV.

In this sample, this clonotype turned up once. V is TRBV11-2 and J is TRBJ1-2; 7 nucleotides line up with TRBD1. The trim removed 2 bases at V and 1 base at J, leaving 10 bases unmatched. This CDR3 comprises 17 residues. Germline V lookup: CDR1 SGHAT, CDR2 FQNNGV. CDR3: CASSLMRQGVVNYGYTF. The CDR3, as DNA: TGTGCCAGCAGCTTAATGCGCCAGGGGGTAGTTAACTATGGCTACACCTTC. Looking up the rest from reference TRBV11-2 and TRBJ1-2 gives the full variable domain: EAGVAQSPRYKIIEKRQSVAFWCNPISGHATLYWYQQILGQGPKLLIQFQNNGVVDDSQLPKDRFSAERLKGVDSTLKIQPAKLEDSAVYLCASSLMRQGVVNYGYTFGSGTRLTVV.

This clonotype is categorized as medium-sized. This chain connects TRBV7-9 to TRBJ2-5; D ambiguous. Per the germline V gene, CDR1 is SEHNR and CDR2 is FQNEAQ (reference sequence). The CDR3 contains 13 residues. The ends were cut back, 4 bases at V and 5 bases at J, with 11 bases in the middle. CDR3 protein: CASSSTRFETQYF. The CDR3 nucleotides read TGTGCCAGCAGCTCGACCCGATTCGAGACCCAGTACTTC. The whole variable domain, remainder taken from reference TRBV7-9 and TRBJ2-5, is DTGVSQNPRHKITKRGQNVTFRCDPISEHNRLYWYRQTLGQGPEFLTYFQNEAQLEKSRLLSDRFSAERPKGSFSTLEIQRTEQGDSAMYLCASSSTRFETQYFGPGTRLLVL.

CDR3 sequence (DNA): TGTGCCAGCAGCGTAGATGGGGACTCCTACGAGCAGTACTTC. It yields the protein CASSVDGDSYEQYF. The genes are TRBV7-9 and TRBJ2-7, with unresolved D. The CDR3 loop spans 14 amino acids. Trimming shortened V by 5 bases and J by 0 bases, and 11 bases separated the two germline ends. The germline V gene encodes CDR1 SEHNR and CDR2 FQNEAQ (reference sequence). Together with reference TRBV7-9 and TRBJ2-7, the CDR3 gives the full variable domain: DTGVSQNPRHKITKRGQNVTFRCDPISEHNRLYWYRQTLGQGPEFLTYFQNEAQLEKSRLLSDRFSAERPKGSFSTLEIQRTEQGDSAMYLCASSVDGDSYEQYFGPGTRLTVT.

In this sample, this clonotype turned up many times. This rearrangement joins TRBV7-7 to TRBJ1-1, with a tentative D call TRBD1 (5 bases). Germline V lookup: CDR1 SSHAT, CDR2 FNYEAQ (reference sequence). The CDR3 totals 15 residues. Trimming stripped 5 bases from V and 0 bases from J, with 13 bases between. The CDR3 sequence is CASSPKDRMNTEAFF. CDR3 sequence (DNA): TGTGCCAGCAGCCCCAAAGACAGAATGAACACTGAAGCTTTCTTT.

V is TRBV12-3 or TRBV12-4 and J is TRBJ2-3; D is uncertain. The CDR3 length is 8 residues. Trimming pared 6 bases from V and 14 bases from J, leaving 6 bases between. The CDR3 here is CASSPRYF. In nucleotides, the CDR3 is TGTGCCAGCAGCCCCAGGTATTTT.

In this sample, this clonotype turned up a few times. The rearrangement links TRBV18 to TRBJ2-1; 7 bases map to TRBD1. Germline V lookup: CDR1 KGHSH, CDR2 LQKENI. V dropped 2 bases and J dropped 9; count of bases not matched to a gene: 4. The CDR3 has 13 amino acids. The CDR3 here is CASSPLQGSEQFF. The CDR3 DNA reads TGTGCCAGCTCACCATTACAGGGGTCTGAGCAGTTCTTC.

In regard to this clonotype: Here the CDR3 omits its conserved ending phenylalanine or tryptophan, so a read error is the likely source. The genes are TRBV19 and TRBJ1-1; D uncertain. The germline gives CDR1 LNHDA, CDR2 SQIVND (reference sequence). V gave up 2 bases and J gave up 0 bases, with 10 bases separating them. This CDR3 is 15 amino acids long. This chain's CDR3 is CASSIQLSMNTEAFL. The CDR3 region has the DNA TGTGCCAGTAGTATACAGCTATCTATGAACACTGAAGCTTTCCTT.